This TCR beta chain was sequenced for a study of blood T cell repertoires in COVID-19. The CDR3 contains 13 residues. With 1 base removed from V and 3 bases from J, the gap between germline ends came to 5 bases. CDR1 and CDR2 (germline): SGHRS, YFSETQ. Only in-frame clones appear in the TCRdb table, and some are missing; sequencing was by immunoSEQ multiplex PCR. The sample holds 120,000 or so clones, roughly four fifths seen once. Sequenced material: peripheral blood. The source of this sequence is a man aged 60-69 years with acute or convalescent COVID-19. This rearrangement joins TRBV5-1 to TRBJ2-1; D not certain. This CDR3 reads CASSLPIYNEQFF. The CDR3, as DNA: TGCGCCAGCAGCTTGCCCATCTACAATGAGCAGTTCTTC.